This is a list of T cell receptor beta chains from one sample in a study of T cells in localized non-small cell lung cancer. Libraries were prepared by immunoSEQ multiplex PCR; TCRdb keeps only in-frame clonotypes and omits some of them. The repertoire holds 45,000 to 55,000 clones, approximately 90% seen once, with 15% to 20% in the top ten. Sequences were derived from peripheral blood, sampled before any cancer treatment. These receptors originate from a male donor at least 60 years old with stage III squamous cell lung carcinoma. CDR3s include the opening cysteine and the closing phenylalanine or tryptophan. Each record gives: V gene, clone size, D gene, J gene, CDR3 protein, CDR3 DNA. The D gene is left open where the match is weak. Only some rows state a clone size, as once, few, many or a class for expanded clones.

TRBV18	few	TRBD2	TRBJ2-5	CASSLLTSVQETQYF	TGTGCCAGCTCACTTCTGACTAGCGTACAAGAGACCCAGTACTTC
TRBV7-6	few	.	TRBJ2-7	CASSYRDWGNYEQYF	TGTGCCAGCAGCTACCGGGACTGGGGGAACTACGAGCAGTACTTC
TRBV2	.	TRBD2	TRBJ2-1	CASRARWTSEQFF	TGTGCCAGCAGGGCCCGGTGGACTAGCGAGCAGTTCTTC
TRBV5-4	.	TRBD2	TRBJ2-7	CASSWDYSYEQYF	TGTGCCAGCAGCTGGGACTACTCCTACGAGCAGTACTTC
TRBV2	.	.	TRBJ1-1	CASSALVPDTEAFF	TGTGCCAGCAGTGCCTTGGTCCCAGACACTGAAGCTTTCTTT
TRBV19	.	.	TRBJ2-4	CASSITVTAAKNIQYF	TGTGCCAGTAGTATTACGGTGACGGCCGCCAAAAACATTCAGTACTTC
TRBV11-1	.	.	TRBJ2-7	CASSLIGGLYEQYF	TGTGCCAGCAGCTTAATAGGAGGGTTGTACGAGCAGTACTTC
TRBV2	.	.	TRBJ2-5	CASRGLAVTSLSQYF	TGTGCCAGCAGAGGTTTAGCGGTGACCTCGTTATCCCAGTACTTC
TRBV2	.	.	TRBJ1-3	CAISPGHTGNTIYF	TGTGCCATCAGTCCGGGACATACTGGAAACACCATATATTTT
TRBV6-6	.	.	TRBJ1-6	CASRIGVNNSPLHF	TGTGCCAGCAGGATTGGGGTAAATAATTCACCCCTCCACTTT
TRBV6-5	.	.	TRBJ2-7	CASSYSIQSNLYEQYF	TGTGCCAGCAGTTACTCGATACAATCGAACCTCTACGAGCAGTACTTC
TRBV5-1	.	TRBD1	TRBJ2-1	CASSLAGTEPFNEQFF	TGCGCCAGCAGCTTGGCCGGGACAGAACCCTTCAATGAGCAGTTCTTC
TRBV7-2	few	.	TRBJ1-6	CASSPRQAQPLHF	TGTGCCAGCAGCCCAAGGCAGGCCCAACCCCTCCACTTT
TRBV30	.	.	TRBJ1-6	CACIVGASPLHF	TGTGCCTGTATCGTTGGTGCTTCACCCCTCCACTTT
TRBV4-2	.	.	TRBJ1-1	CASSSKETLNTEAFF	TGTGCCAGCAGCTCGAAGGAGACACTGAACACTGAAGCTTTCTTT
TRBV9	.	TRBD2	TRBJ2-7	CASSVGLAGGSYEQYF	TGTGCCAGCAGCGTAGGACTAGCGGGAGGTTCCTACGAGCAGTACTTC
TRBV5-1	.	.	TRBJ2-5	CASSFGGPMETQYF	TGCGCCAGCAGCTTTGGGGGGCCGATGGAGACCCAGTACTTC
TRBV4-3	.	TRBD1	TRBJ2-1	CASSQAGTANNEQFF	TGCGCCAGCAGCCAAGCCGGGACAGCCAACAATGAGCAGTTCTTC
TRBV28	.	TRBD1	TRBJ1-2	CASSSLDRQGRSYTF	TGTGCCAGCAGTTCCCTCGACCGACAGGGCCGAAGCTACACCTTC
TRBV6-5	.	.	TRBJ2-3	CASSYSARGFPDTQYF	TGTGCCAGCAGTTACTCTGCCAGGGGTTTTCCGGATACGCAGTATTTT
TRBV5-6	.	TRBD1	TRBJ2-7	CASSGTGVPREQYF	TGTGCCAGCAGTGGGACAGGAGTGCCTCGGGAGCAGTACTTC
TRBV7-2	.	.	TRBJ1-5	CASSLDTIISPQHF	TGTGCCAGCAGCCTGGACACCATAATCAGCCCCCAGCATTTT
TRBV28	.	.	TRBJ1-4	CASSPIDSTSYEKLFF	TGTGCCAGCAGCCCGATAGACAGTACTTCCTATGAAAAACTGTTTTTT
TRBV5-8	.	.	TRBJ2-7	CASSLVATLSYEQYF	TGTGCCAGCAGCTTGGTAGCAACTCTCTCCTACGAGCAGTACTTC
TRBV18	.	.	TRBJ2-1	CASSPPGSGGNEQFF	TGTGCCAGCTCACCCCCTGGGAGCGGAGGCAATGAGCAGTTCTTC
TRBV5-1	.	TRBD2	TRBJ2-1	CASSWTSGGANEQFF	TGCGCCAGCAGCTGGACTAGCGGGGGGGCTAATGAGCAGTTCTTC
TRBV10-3	.	TRBD1	TRBJ2-3	CAISEPGTGIDTQYF	TGTGCCATCAGTGAGCCCGGGACAGGGATAGATACGCAGTATTTT
TRBV7-2	.	.	TRBJ2-7	CASNLGGVYEQYF	TGTGCCAGCAACCTAGGCGGGGTCTACGAGCAGTACTTC
TRBV5-5	.	.	TRBJ2-7	CASSLTSYEQYF	TGTGCCAGCAGCTTGACCTCCTACGAGCAGTACTTC